This T cell receptor (beta chain) is drawn from a study of cytomegalovirus exposure and HLA in healthy donors. Study-wide results and caveats: Most TCR sequences were uncommon, yet certain public TCRs appeared in many donors. Being productive about 87% or about 30% of the time was typical of most TCR beta V segments in an earlier analysis.

Primers: 60 Vbeta forward and 13 Jbeta reverse. The repertoire was sequenced with immunoSEQ multiplex PCR; TCRdb's copy has only in-frame clones and lacks some. The sample includes 180,000 or so clones, just under 80% of them seen just once. Concerning this clone: Its antigen remains unknown.

Material: PBMCs. The source of this sequence is a female donor in good health and CMV-seronegative.

The CDR3 loop reads CSTVGGGSSEKLFF. CDR3 nucleotide sequence: TGTTCCACCGTTGGGGGGGGTAGTAGTGAAAAACTGTTTTTT. The rearrangement links TRBV7-9 to TRBJ1-4, with a tentative D call TRBD1 (5 bases). The germline CDR1 and CDR2 sequences are SEHNR and FQNEAQ (reference sequence). The CDR3 runs 14 residues.